The present TCR beta chain was sequenced within a study of T cells in Graves' hyperthyroidism and ophthalmopathy. Template material for amplifying TCR beta CDR3 regions consisted of RNA transcripts. When the TCR CDR3 underwent first-round RT-PCR, the HTBI primer set was used. MiXCR, run by TCRdb on the multiplex PCR reads, gives a single entry per CDR3 protein. The sample lists 350,000 or so distinct CDR3 sequences; about 15% were seen once. The CDR3 is 14 residues long. Germline loops: CDR1 PRHDT, CDR2 FYEKMQ (reference sequence). Deletions cut 4 bases from V and 2 bases from J, with 12 bases between.

The TCR sequence derives from a woman under 40 with Graves' hyperthyroidism that later progressed to Graves' ophthalmopathy. Sequenced sample: blood. The chain links TRBV13 to TRBJ2-7; the D gene is possibly TRBD1 (7 bases). As DNA, the CDR3 is TGTGCCAGCAGCTCGCAGGGGGGAACCTACGAGCAGTACTTC. It is translated as CASSSQGGTYEQYF.